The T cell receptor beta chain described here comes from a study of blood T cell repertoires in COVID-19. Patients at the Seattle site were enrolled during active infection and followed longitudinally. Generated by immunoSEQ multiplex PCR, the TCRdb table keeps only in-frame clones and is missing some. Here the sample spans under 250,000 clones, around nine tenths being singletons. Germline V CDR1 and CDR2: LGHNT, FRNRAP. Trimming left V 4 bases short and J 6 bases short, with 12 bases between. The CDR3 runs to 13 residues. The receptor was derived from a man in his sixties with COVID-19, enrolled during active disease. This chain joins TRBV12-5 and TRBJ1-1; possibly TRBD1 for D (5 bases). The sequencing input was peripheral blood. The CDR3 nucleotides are TGTGCTAGTGGTTCCAGGGTGACGGCTGAAGCTTTCTTT. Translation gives CASGSRVTAEAFF.